Detailed here is one TCR beta chain. This specimen belongs to a study of blood T cell repertoires in COVID-19. Study-wide background: Researchers got acute and convalescent COVID-19 samples from the United States, Italy and Spain. T cells, B-cell-depleted T cells, or PBMCs supplied cDNA or gDNA.

From germline, CDR1 is LNHNV and CDR2 YYDKDF (reference sequence). The CDR3 length is 16 residues. V shed 4 bases and J shed 7 bases, with 20 bases lying between them. In the authors' workflow: Nucleated cell counts were estimated from reference gene primer amplification. Assay: immunoSEQ multiplex PCR; the TCRdb copy retains only in-frame clones and omits some. V, J and clone size are those of that table, while D and trimming were read from the DNA. The sample lists a few hundred thousand clones; approximately 89% were seen once. The sample was peripheral blood. The sequence was collected from a man aged 40-55 years who had recovered from COVID-19. The rearrangement uses TRBV15 and TRBJ2-1; a weak D match, TRBD2 (5 bases). CDR3 nucleotide sequence: TGTGCCACCAGCATACTCGGGGTCGATGGTGGGAATGAGCAGTTCTTC. This sequence encodes CATSILGVDGGNEQFF.